The next 21 T cell receptor beta chains were all read from a single sample in a study of patients and donors after allogeneic stem cell transplantation. TCRdb reprocessed the RT-PCR reads with MiXCR, giving one entry per CDR3 protein. Of about 70,000 distinct CDR3 sequences listed, about 25% are singletons. Input material: blood, either unsorted or a sorted T cell fraction (not recorded which). These receptors were taken from a human donor who was either an allogeneic HSCT recipient or a stem cell or donor lymphocyte infusion donor (not recorded which). It is not recorded whose cells these are; they may come from a transplant donor.

This clonotype was seen only a few times. The genes are TRBV19 and TRBJ2-7; D is possibly TRBD2 (6 bases). V was cut by 5 bases and J by 7 bases, with 24 bases left in between. The CDR3 is made up of 16 amino acids. CDR1 and CDR2 from the germline V gene are LNHDA and SQIVND (reference sequence). CDR3 DNA sequence: TGTGCCAGTAGTTGGGTTAGCGGCATGACAACCTCAGAGCAGTACTTC. Amino acid sequence: CASSWVSGMTTSEQYF. Filled out from reference TRBV19 and TRBJ2-7, the complete variable domain reads DGGITQSPKYLFRKEGQNVTLSCEQNLNHDAMYWYRQDPGQGLRLIYYSQIVNDFQKGDIAEGYSVSREKKESFPLTVTSAQKNPTAFYLCASSWVSGMTTSEQYFGPGTRLTVT.

The chain couples TRBV4-1 to TRBJ1-3, with 8 bases that match TRBD1. V lost 2 bases, J lost 0 bases, and 3 bases stayed unmatched. Germline CDR1 is MGHRA and CDR2 is YSYEKL. This CDR3 is built from 16 residues. The CDR3 reads CASSQTGGISGNTIYF. The CDR3 nucleotides read TGCGCCAGCAGCCAAACAGGGGGGATCTCTGGAAACACCATATATTTT.

V and J are TRBV20-1 and TRBJ2-3; D is uncertain. Germline CDR1 and CDR2: DFQATT and SNEGSKA (reference sequence). The CDR3 covers 15 residues. V shed 5 bases and J shed 0 bases, with 15 bases lying between them. The CDR3 loop is CSASTWRASTDTQYF. The CDR3 DNA follows: TGCAGTGCTTCCACCTGGAGAGCTAGCACAGATACGCAGTATTTT.

This clonotype showed up just a few times. V gene TRBV10-3 combines with J gene TRBJ1-2; D possibly corresponds to TRBD1 (6 bases). In germline, CDR1 is ENHRY, CDR2 SYGVKD. The CDR3 spans 15 residues. The germline V and J ends were trimmed by 6 bases and 7 bases, with 21 bases remaining between them. The CDR3 region has the DNA TGTGCCATCAGAGACAGGCCCCTTTCCCTTGTTGGCTACACCTTC. Residues: CAIRDRPLSLVGYTF.

The rearrangement uses TRBV20-1 and TRBJ1-4, with D hard to call. This CDR3 is built from 12 residues. Germline CDR1 is DFQATT and CDR2 is SNEGSKA (reference sequence). V lost 1 base and J 8 bases, leaving 8 bases between the germline ends. The DNA for the CDR3 is TGCAGTGCTAGAGCGGACGCGGAAAAACTGTTTTTT. Residues: CSARADAEKLFF.

This clonotype showed up just a few times. The rearrangement uses TRBV3-1 and TRBJ2-1, with D perhaps matching TRBD2 (5 bases). Germline V lookup: CDR1 LGHDT, CDR2 YNNKEL (reference sequence). The length of the CDR3 is 20 residues. V was shortened by 5 bases and J by 0 bases, with 26 bases between the two germline ends. CDR3 loop: CASSFPRQLGKMSSYNEQFF. The CDR3 DNA is TGTGCCAGCAGCTTCCCTAGGCAACTAGGCAAAATGAGCTCCTACAATGAGCAGTTCTTC.

This clonotype has just a few counts. The chain employs TRBV6-5 and TRBJ1-2, with 7 positions matching TRBD1. The CDR3 contains 13 residues. Trimming cost V 6 bases and J 2 bases; bases outside gene matches: 3. Germline assignment: CDR1 MNHEY and CDR2 SVGAGI. The CDR3 loop is CASRPGQNYGYTF. CDR3 DNA: TGTGCCAGCAGGCCGGGACAGAACTATGGCTACACCTTC.

The table lists this clonotype with a few counts. This chain links TRBV5-1 with TRBJ1-6; D is perhaps TRBD1 (6 bases). The CDR3 contains 15 residues. Looked up from germline, CDR1 is SGHRS and CDR2 is YFSETQ. Trimming pared 7 bases from V and 4 bases from J, leaving 15 bases between. CDR3: CASAQQGTYNSPLHF. As DNA, the CDR3 is TGCGCCAGCGCACAACAGGGCACGTATAATTCACCCCTCCACTTT.

The V gene is TRBV5-1, the J gene TRBJ2-5; 10 positions agree with TRBD2. The CDR3 consists of 15 residues. Germline CDR1 reads SGHRS; CDR2 reads YFSETQ. V shed 4 bases, J shed 5 bases, and the junction held 8 bases outside the gene matches. The CDR3 DNA is TGCGCCAGCAGCATTCCGGGACTAGCGATGGAGACCCAGTACTTC. This codes for CASSIPGLAMETQYF.

The chain links TRBV28 to TRBJ1-2; maybe TRBD1 (5 bases). Germline V gene lookup returns CDR1 MDHEN and CDR2 SYDVKM. The V gene lost 4 bases and the J gene lost 4 bases, with 16 bases spanning the gap. The CDR3 runs to 15 residues. The CDR3 protein is CASSSPGQGSYGYTF. CDR3 nucleotide sequence: TGTGCCAGCAGTTCTCCTGGGCAGGGTTCCTATGGCTACACCTTC.

This clonotype was found many times. In DNA, the CDR3 is TGCGCCAGCAGCTTGGGGACAGGGAATCAGCCCCAGCATTTT. Its translation is CASSLGTGNQPQHF. The chain is built from TRBV5-1 and TRBJ1-5; 8 bases are shared with TRBD1. Germline CDR1 and CDR2: SGHRS and YFSETQ. This CDR3 region has 14 residues. With V trimmed by 0 bases and J by 4 bases, 0 bases remained unmatched.

This chain uses TRBV20-1 with TRBJ2-3; TRBD1 aligns across 8 bases. The germline V gene has CDR1 DFQATT and CDR2 SNEGSKA (reference sequence). Trimming removed 5 bases from V and 2 bases from J; junction bases left unmatched: 6. The CDR3 covers 14 residues. The CDR3 loop is CSAPGQVPTDTQYF. For the CDR3, the DNA is TGCAGTGCTCCGGGACAGGTCCCCACAGATACGCAGTATTTT.

This chain links TRBV12-3 or TRBV12-4 with TRBJ2-7, with D possibly TRBD1 on 6 matching bases. CDR3 length: 14 residues. Deletions cut 3 bases from V and 3 bases from J, with 12 bases between. In DNA form, the CDR3 reads TGTGCCAGCAGTTTTTCAGGGGATATCTACGAGCAGTACTTC. Protein sequence: CASSFSGDIYEQYF.

This clonotype was observed a few times. The chain has TRBV20-1 and TRBJ2-3, with 10 bases lining up with TRBD2. The trim removed 4 bases at V and 1 base at J, leaving 5 bases unmatched. The CDR3 is 15 amino acids. CDR1 is DFQATT, CDR2 SNEGSKA, per germline (reference sequence). Here the CDR3 reads CSAISGTSGTDTQYF. DNA for the CDR3: TGCAGTGCTATCTCCGGGACTAGCGGCACAGATACGCAGTATTTT.

The rearrangement uses TRBV12-3 or TRBV12-4 and TRBJ1-2; TRBD1 is a possible D gene (6 bases). The V end was cut by 6 bases, the J end by 8 bases, with 19 bases between. The CDR3 extends over 14 amino acids. The CDR3 protein is CASSPFPGGRGYTF. The CDR3 nucleotides are TGTGCCAGCAGCCCATTTCCGGGGGGCCGGGGCTACACCTTC.

This clonotype was seen a handful of times. The chain recombines TRBV12-3 or TRBV12-4 with TRBJ2-3, with a possible D match to TRBD2 (5 bases). This CDR3 is built from 15 residues. V gave up 2 bases and J gave up 6 bases, with 15 bases separating them. The CDR3 nucleotides are TGTGCCAGCAGTTTATTTCGGGGAAGTCGGGATACGCAGTATTTT. This translates into CASSLFRGSRDTQYF.

V usage is TRBV5-6 and J usage is TRBJ2-1; a possible D gene is TRBD1 (6 bases). V was trimmed by 3 bases and J by 10 bases, leaving 11 bases between them. The CDR3 length is 12 residues. CDR1 SGHDT and CDR2 YYEEEE come from the germline V gene. CDR3 in amino acids: CASSSSQGEQFF. The CDR3 DNA reads as TGTGCCAGCAGCTCCAGTCAGGGGGAGCAGTTCTTC.

Only a few counts were recorded for this clonotype. J is TRBJ1-5 and V is TRBV3-1; no firm D call. CDR3 length: 14 amino acids. With 1 base removed from V and 4 bases from J, the gap between germline ends came to 8 bases. Per the germline V gene, CDR1 is LGHDT and CDR2 is YNNKEL (reference sequence). CDR3 amino acids: CASSQGNSNQPQHF. Written as DNA, the CDR3 is TGTGCCAGCAGCCAAGGAAACTCTAATCAGCCCCAGCATTTT.

CDR3 amino acids: CASRPDSSVLYGYTF. CDR3 sequence (DNA): TGCGCCAGCAGACCTGACAGTTCCGTGCTCTATGGCTACACCTTC. J is TRBJ1-2 and V is TRBV5-1; TRBD1 is a possible D gene (5 bases). This CDR3 has 15 residues. Trimming left V 5 bases short and J 4 bases short, with 18 bases between. Germline CDR1 is SGHRS and CDR2 is YFSETQ.

This clonotype was seen only a few times. The V gene is TRBV7-2, the J gene TRBJ1-2; tentatively, D is TRBD1 (6 bases). Germline V CDR1 and CDR2: SGHTA, FQGNSA. V lost 3 bases, J lost 5 bases, and 13 bases lay in between. This CDR3 spans 14 amino acids. The CDR3 spells CASSFSGTLYGYTF. CDR3 DNA sequence: TGTGCCAGCAGCTTTTCCGGGACACTTTATGGCTACACCTTC. Supplemented by reference TRBV7-2 and TRBJ1-2, the full variable domain reads GAGVSQSPSNKVTEKGKDVELRCDPISGHTALYWYRQSLGQGLEFLIYFQGNSAPDKSGLPSDRFSAERTGGSVSTLTIQRTQQEDSAVYLCASSFSGTLYGYTFGSGTRLTVV.

This clonotype was seen more than once but under ten times. The J gene is TRBJ2-7, the V gene TRBV11-3; tentatively, D is TRBD1 (6 bases). V was cut by 5 bases and J by 1 base, with 12 bases left in between. Looked up from germline, CDR1 is SGHNT and CDR2 is YENEEA. This CDR3 contains 14 residues. The CDR3 region is CASSLTDSSYEQYF. The CDR3, as DNA: TGTGCCAGCAGCCTAACGGACAGTTCCTACGAGCAGTACTTC. Complete variable domain (other parts from reference TRBV11-3 and TRBJ2-7): EAGVVQSPRYKIIEKKQPVAFWCNPISGHNTLYWYLQNLGQGPELLIRYENEEAVDDSQLPKDRFSAERLKGVDSTLKIQPAELGDSAVYLCASSLTDSSYEQYFGPGTRLTVT.